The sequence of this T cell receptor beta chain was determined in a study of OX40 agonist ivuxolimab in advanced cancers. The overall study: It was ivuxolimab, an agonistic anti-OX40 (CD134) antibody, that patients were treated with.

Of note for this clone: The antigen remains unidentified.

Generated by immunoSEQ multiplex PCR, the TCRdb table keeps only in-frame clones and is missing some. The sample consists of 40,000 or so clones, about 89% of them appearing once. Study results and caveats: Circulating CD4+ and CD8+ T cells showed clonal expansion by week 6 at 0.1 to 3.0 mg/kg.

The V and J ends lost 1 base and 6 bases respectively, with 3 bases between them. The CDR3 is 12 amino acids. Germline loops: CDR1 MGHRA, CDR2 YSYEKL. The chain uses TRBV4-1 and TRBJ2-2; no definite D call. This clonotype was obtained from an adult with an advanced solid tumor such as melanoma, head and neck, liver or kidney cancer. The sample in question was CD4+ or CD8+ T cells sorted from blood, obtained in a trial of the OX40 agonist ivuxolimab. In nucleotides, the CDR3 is TGCGCCAGCAGCCAAGGCCCCGGGGAGCTGTTTTTT. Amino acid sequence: CASSQGPGELFF.